This paragraph covers one T cell receptor (beta chain) sequence. What antigen it recognizes has not been identified. No qualities accompany the bases; no much larger clone lies one base away. CDR1 and CDR2, per the germline V gene (reference sequence), are DFQATT and SNEGSKA. Clipping removes 6 bases from V and 2 bases from J, with 7 as the unmatched junction base count. The CDR3 runs 14 amino acids, cysteine and phenylalanine included. The retained sequence is limited to the CDR3, 42 bases, with the frame set at the first base. The data stem from a study of tumor and adjacent non-tumor tissue in lung cancer (dated by TCRdb to the late 2010s). Broadly, across the study: By cancer type, the cohort comprised under 15 adenocarcinoma patients, a couple of squamous cell carcinoma patients and 1 small cell lung cancer patient. Among the 15 or so patients, ages ranged from roughly 31 to 76 years, some 10 were men and 5 were women, and disease was TNM stage I to III. In total, sequencing yielded 125,075,908 productive TCRbeta reads, which works out to an average of around 4.2 million reads per sample. The study compared bulk TCRbeta repertoires from lung tumor tissue and matched distant non-tumor lung tissue of about 14 lung cancer patients. TCRbeta CDR3 sequencing was performed on about 29 paired specimens, with one tumor sample and one normal lung sample collected per patient.

RNA was isolated from bulk unsorted tissue, and RNA quality was assessed with a NanoDrop ND-1000 and an Agilent 2100. All donors had newly diagnosed lung cancer, had not received prior chemotherapy, and were admitted for thoracic surgery in China between August and November 2014. Patients who had received previous radiotherapy or chemotherapy, or who had another concurrent cancer, were excluded from the study. Surgical tissue pieces of 1-2 cm3 were preserved in RNAlater solution and were kept at -80 degrees C until use. The full study reports these points: Tumor tissue showed significantly greater TCR diversity (inverse Simpson) than normal lung tissue (about 410 vs 180, P = 0.0075, Mann-Whitney U test). Neither the sequencing platform nor unique molecular identifiers are mentioned in the methods. The top 100 clones accounted for a significantly larger cumulative portion of the repertoire in normal lung than in tumor tissue. Because peripheral blood was not sequenced, blood TCRbeta repertoires in the lung cancer patients of the study were not examined. TCR diversity was significantly higher in younger patients, and greater tumor TCR diversity was associated with shorter overall survival and shorter disease-free survival. Only roughly 16 patients were in the cohort, and the authors stated that larger samples and more detailed clinical data are needed.

Receptors were amplified or captured by multiplex PCR. Sequencing relied on an Illumina HiSeq 2500. TCRbeta libraries were built by three rounds of nested PCR using primers (Table S4), following protocols modified from ARM-PCR. Before sequencing, PCR products of 200-500 bp were cut from the gel and purified using the QIAquick gel extraction kit. For the original study's pipeline: Trimmomatic was used to clean the reads, FLASH merged the cleaned reads into complete CDR3 sequences, and MiTCR assigned the sequences to V(D)J germline segments. Clonal diversity was calculated as the inverse Simpson's index using VDJtools. In-frame sequences lacking a premature stop codon were counted as productive reads. The public sequencing data were trimmed at Q25 with fastp and processed into clonotypes with MiXCR by TCRdb, which kept only in-frame beta chains. CDR3 protein sequences are deduplicated, and each keeps its most common genes and DNA. The V and J calls here are based on TCRdb, not the publication. The sample has about 85,000 distinct CDR3 sequences on record, around three fifths of them singletons. The ten largest account for roughly 15% of the sample.

The sequence was obtained from a man in his 70s with non-small cell lung cancer. The rearranged segments are TRBV20-1 and TRBJ2-5; TRBD2 lines up with 9 middle nucleotides. The specimen sequenced was lung tumor tissue. The DNA sequence reads TGCAGTGCCCGGACTAGCGTGAGGCAAGAGACCCAGTACTTC. It specifies CSARTSVRQETQYF.